This T cell receptor (beta chain) emerged from a study of blood T cell repertoires in COVID-19. In the study's own analysis: Reference gene primer amplification in the assay estimated nucleated cell counts. Method: immunoSEQ multiplex PCR; TCRdb's copy keeps in-frame clones and lacks some. From that table come the V and J calls and clone size; the DNA was used to work out D and trimming. Seen here are 140,000 or so clones, about 87% observed once, and the top ten hold 10% to 13%. The CDR3 is 15 residues long. Germline V lookup: CDR1 LGHDT, CDR2 YNNKEL (reference sequence). V lost 2 bases and J lost 4; bases outside the gene matches: 4.

The sample consisted of peripheral blood. V usage is TRBV3-1 (or the pseudogene TRBV3-2) and J usage is TRBJ2-2, with 7 bases identical to TRBD1. This sequence was found in a man between 60 and 70 years old with active or convalescent COVID-19. This CDR3 reads CASSQRQGPTGELFF. The CDR3 coding sequence is TGTGCCAGCAGCCAACGACAGGGACCCACCGGGGAGCTGTTTTTT.